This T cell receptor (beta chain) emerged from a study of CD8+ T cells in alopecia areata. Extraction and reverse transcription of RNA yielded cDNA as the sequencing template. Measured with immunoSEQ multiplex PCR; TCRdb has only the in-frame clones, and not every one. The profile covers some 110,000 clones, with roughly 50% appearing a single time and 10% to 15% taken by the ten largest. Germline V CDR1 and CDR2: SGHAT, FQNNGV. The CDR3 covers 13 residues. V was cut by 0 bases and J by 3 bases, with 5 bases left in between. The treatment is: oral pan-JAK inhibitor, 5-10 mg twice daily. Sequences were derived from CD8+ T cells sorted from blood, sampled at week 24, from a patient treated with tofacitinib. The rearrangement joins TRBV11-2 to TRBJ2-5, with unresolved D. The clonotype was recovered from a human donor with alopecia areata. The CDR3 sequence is CASSLDQEETQYF. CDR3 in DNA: TGTGCCAGCAGCTTAGATCAGGAAGAGACCCAGTACTTC.